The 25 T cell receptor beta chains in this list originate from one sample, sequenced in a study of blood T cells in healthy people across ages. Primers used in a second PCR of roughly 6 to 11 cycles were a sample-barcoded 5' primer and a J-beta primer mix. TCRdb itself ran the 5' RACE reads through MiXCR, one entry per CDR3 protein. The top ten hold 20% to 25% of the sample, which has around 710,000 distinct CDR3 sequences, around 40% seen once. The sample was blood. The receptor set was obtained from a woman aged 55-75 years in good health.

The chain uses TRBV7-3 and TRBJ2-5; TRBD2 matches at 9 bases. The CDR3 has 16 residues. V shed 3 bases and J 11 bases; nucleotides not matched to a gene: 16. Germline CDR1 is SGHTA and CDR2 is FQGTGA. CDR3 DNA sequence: TGTGCCAGCAGCTTGCTTGGTCGAGCGGGGGGCAATAAGCAGTACTTC. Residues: CASSLLGRAGGNKQYF.

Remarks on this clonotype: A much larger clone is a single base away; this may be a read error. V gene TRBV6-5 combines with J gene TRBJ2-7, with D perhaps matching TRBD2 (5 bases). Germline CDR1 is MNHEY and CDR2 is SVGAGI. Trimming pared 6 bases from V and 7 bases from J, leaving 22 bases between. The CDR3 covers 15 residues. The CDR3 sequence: CASSPGRTVYNEQYF. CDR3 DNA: TGTGCCAGCAGCCCCGGCAGGACTGTATACAATGAGCAGTACTTC.

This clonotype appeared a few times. CDR3 sequence reads: CASSVWAGSSYNEQFF. In nucleotides, the CDR3 is TGTGCCAGCAGTGTTTGGGCGGGGAGCTCCTACAATGAGCAGTTCTTC. The chain couples TRBV6-1 to TRBJ2-1; TRBD2 is a possible D gene (6 bases). The length of the CDR3 is 16 residues. Germline-derived CDR1 and CDR2 are MNHNS and SASEGT. V lost 4 bases, J lost 0 bases, and 13 bases lay in between.

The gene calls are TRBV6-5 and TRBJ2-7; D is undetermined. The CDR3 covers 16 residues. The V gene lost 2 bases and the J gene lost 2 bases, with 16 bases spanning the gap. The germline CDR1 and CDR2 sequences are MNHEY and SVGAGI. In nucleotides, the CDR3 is TGTGCCAGCAGTTACAAATTTGGTGTCCTTACCTACGAGCAGTACTTC. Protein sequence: CASSYKFGVLTYEQYF.

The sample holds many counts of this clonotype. The CDR3 nucleotides are TGTGCCAGCTCCTCAGGGTGGGGTGGCGAGCAGTACTTC. The encoded protein is CASSSGWGGEQYF. This chain joins TRBV28 and TRBJ2-7; D perhaps matches TRBD1 (5 bases). Germline lookup yields CDR1 MDHEN and CDR2 SYDVKM. Trimming took off 8 bases at V and 6 bases at J, with 17 bases between the two ends. This CDR3 is built from 13 residues. The full variable domain, in which reference TRBV28 and TRBJ2-7 provide the parts outside the CDR3, is DVKVTQSSRYLVKRTGEKVFLECVQDMDHENMFWYRQDPGLGLRLIYFSYDVKMKEKGDIPEGYSVSREKKERFSLILESASTNQTSMYLCASSSGWGGEQYFGPGTRLTVT.

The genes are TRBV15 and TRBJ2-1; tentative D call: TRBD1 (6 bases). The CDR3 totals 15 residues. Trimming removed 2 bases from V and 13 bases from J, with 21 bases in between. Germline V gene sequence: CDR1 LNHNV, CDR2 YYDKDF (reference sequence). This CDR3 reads CATSRLGQNQETQFF. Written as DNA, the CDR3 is TGTGCCACCAGCAGACTAGGACAGAATCAGGAGACCCAGTTCTTC.

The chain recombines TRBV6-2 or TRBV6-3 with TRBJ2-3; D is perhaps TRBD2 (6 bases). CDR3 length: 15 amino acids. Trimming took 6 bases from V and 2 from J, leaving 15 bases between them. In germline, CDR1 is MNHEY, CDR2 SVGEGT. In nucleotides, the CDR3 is TGTGCCAGCAGCAGCCGGGGGTCTTACACAGATACGCAGTATTTT. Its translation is CASSSRGSYTDTQYF.

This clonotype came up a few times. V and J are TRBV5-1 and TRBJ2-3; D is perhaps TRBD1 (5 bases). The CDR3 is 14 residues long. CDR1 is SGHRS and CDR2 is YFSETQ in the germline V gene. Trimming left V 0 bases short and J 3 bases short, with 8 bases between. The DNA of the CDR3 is TGCGCCAGCAGCTTGGAGGGGCAGACAGATACGCAGTATTTT. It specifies CASSLEGQTDTQYF.

The CDR3 bases are TGCAGTGCTAGAGAAGGGGGGCCAATGCTTGGGGCCAACGTCCTGACTTTC. It codes for CSAREGGPMLGANVLTF. The V call is TRBV20-1, the J call TRBJ2-6; D assignment may be TRBD1 or TRBD2 (6 bases each). With 0 bases removed from V and 3 bases from J, the gap between germline ends came to 15 bases. In germline, CDR1 is DFQATT, CDR2 SNEGSKA (reference sequence). The CDR3 is made up of 17 amino acids.

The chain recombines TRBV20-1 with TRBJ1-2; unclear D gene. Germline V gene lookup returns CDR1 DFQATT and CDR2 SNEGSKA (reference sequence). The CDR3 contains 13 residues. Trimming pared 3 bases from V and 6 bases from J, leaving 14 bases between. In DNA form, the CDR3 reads TGCAGTGCTAGGGATAACCCACGGAATGGCTACACCTTC. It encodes CSARDNPRNGYTF.

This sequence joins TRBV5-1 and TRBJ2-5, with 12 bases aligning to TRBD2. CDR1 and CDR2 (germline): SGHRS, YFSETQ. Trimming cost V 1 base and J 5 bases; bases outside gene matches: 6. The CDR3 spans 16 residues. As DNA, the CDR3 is TGCGCCAGCAGCTTGATGCCTAGCGGGGGGGACGAGACCCAGTACTTC. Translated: CASSLMPSGGDETQYF. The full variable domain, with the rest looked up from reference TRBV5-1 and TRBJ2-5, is KAGVTQTPRYLIKTRGQQVTLSCSPISGHRSVSWYQQTPGQGLQFLFEYFSETQRNKGNFPGRFSGRQFSNSRSEMNVSTLELGDSALYLCASSLMPSGGDETQYFGPGTRLLVL.

CDR3 DNA: TGTGCCAGCAGTGACACAGGTGCGCCCTATGGCTACACCTTC. The encoded protein is CASSDTGAPYGYTF. This sequence joins TRBV28 and TRBJ1-2, with D possibly matching TRBD1 (5 bases). Trimming removed 5 bases at V and 4 bases at J, with 14 bases between. The CDR3 covers 14 residues. The germline V gene encodes CDR1 MDHEN and CDR2 SYDVKM.

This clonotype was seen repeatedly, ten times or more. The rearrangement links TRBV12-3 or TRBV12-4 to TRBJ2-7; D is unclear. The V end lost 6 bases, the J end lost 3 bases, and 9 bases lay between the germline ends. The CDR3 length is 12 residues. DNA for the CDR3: TGTGCCAGCAGATTTGGGGTCTACGAGCAGTACTTC. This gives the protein CASRFGVYEQYF.

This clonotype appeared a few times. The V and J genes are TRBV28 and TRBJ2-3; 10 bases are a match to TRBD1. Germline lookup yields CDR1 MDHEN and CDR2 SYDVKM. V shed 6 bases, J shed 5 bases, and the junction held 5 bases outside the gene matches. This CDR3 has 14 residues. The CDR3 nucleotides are TGTGCCAGCAGACGACAGGGGGCTGGAGATACGCAGTATTTT. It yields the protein CASRRQGAGDTQYF.

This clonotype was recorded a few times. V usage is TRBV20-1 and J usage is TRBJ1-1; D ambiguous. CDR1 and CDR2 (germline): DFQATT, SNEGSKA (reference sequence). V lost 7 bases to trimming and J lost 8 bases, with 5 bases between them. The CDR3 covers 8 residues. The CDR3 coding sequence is TGCAGTGTCTCGGAAGCTTTCTTT. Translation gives CSVSEAFF.

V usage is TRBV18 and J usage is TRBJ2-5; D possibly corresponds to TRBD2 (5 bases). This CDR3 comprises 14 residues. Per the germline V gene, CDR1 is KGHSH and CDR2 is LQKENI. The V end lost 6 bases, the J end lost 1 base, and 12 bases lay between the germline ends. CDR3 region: CASSSAGIQETQYF. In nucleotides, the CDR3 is TGTGCCAGCTCGTCAGCCGGGATCCAAGAGACCCAGTACTTC.

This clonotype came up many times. CDR3: CASRPGTGGSREQYF. The CDR3, as DNA: TGTGCCAGCAGACCCGGGACAGGGGGCTCACGGGAGCAGTACTTC. The chain recombines TRBV7-2 with TRBJ2-7; TRBD1 matches at 12 bases. Germline CDR1 and CDR2: SGHTA and FQGNSA. After removal of 6 bases from V and 7 bases from J, the junction contained 10 bases not matched to a gene. The CDR3 totals 15 residues.

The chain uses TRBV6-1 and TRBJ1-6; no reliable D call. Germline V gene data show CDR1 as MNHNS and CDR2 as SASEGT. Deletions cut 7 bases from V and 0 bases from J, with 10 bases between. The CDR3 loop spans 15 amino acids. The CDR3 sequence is CASITTSSYNSPLHF. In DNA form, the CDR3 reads TGTGCCAGCATTACCACGAGCTCCTATAATTCACCCCTCCACTTT.

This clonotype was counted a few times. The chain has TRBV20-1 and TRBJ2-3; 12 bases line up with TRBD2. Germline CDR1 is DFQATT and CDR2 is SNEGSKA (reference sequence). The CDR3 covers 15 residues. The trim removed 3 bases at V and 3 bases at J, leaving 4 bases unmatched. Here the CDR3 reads CSARPLAGGTDTQYF. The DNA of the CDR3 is TGCAGTGCTAGGCCCCTAGCGGGGGGGACAGATACGCAGTATTTT.

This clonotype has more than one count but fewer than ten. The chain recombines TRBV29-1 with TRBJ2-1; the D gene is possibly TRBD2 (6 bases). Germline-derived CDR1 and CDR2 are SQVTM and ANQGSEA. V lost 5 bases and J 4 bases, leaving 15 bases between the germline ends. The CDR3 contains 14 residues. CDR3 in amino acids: CSVQEGMSYNEQFF. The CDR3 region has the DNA TGCAGCGTTCAGGAGGGTATGTCTTACAATGAGCAGTTCTTC.

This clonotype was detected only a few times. The CDR3 loop reads CASSSPSGVREQFF. The CDR3 DNA follows: TGTGCCAGCAGTTCCCCCTCCGGGGTTCGTGAGCAGTTCTTC. The chain employs TRBV28 and TRBJ2-1, with D tentatively TRBD2 (5 bases). Germline V gene lookup returns CDR1 MDHEN and CDR2 SYDVKM. The CDR3 is made up of 14 amino acids. The germline V and J ends were trimmed by 4 bases and 9 bases, with 16 bases remaining between them.

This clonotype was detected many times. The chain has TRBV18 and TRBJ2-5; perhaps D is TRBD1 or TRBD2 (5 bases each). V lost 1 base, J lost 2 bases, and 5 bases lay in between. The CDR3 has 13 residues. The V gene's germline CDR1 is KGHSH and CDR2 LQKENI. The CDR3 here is CASSPRGQETQYF. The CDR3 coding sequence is TGTGCCAGCTCACCACGGGGGCAAGAGACCCAGTACTTC. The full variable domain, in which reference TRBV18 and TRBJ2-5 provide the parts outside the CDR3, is NAGVMQNPRHLVRRRGQEARLRCSPMKGHSHVYWYRQLPEEGLKFMVYLQKENIIDESGMPKERFSAEFPKEGPSILRIQQVVRGDSAAYFCASSPRGQETQYFGPGTRLLVL.

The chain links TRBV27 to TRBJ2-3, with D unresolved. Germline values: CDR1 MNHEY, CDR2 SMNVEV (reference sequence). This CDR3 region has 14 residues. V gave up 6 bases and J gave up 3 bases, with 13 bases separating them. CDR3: CASRQVDVTDTQYF. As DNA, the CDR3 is TGTGCCAGCAGACAAGTGGATGTGACAGATACGCAGTATTTT.

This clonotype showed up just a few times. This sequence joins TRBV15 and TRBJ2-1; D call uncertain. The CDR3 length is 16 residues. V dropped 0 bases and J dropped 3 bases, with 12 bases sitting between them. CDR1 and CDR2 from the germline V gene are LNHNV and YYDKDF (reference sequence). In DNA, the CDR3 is TGTGCCACCAGCAGAGATCGACGTAGTAACTACAATGAGCAGTTCTTC. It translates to CATSRDRRSNYNEQFF.

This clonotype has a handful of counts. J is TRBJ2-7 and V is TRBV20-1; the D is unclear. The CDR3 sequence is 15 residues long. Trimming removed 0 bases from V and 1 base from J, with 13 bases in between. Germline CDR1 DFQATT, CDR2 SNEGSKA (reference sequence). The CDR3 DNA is TGCAGTGCTAGAGATGGTTTTCACCAATCCTACGAGCAGTACTTC. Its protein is CSARDGFHQSYEQYF.